This TCR beta chain was identified in a study of response to subunit inactivated influenza vaccine. Study-wide results and limits: Authors suggested few new T cells are recruited by each seasonal influenza vaccination.

TCRdb independently ran MiXCR on the RT-PCR reads; one entry per CDR3 protein. Of approximately 290,000 distinct CDR3 sequences in the sample, around 22% are singletons; the top ten hold around a tenth. In its sample, this clonotype was seen a few times. The antigen is unknown. This CDR3 region has 16 residues. Germline-derived CDR1 and CDR2 are MDHEN and SYDVKM. The V and J ends lost 1 base and 7 bases, in that order; junction bases with no gene match: 11. This sequence joins TRBV28 and TRBJ1-2; 8 bases map to TRBD1. The material sequenced was PBMCs from blood, taken 21 months after vaccination. This receptor was obtained from a man between 50 and 69 years old who received an inactivated influenza vaccine. CDR3 protein: CASSLSLWTGYLGYTF. DNA for the CDR3: TGTGCCAGCAGTTTATCCCTATGGACAGGGTATCTTGGCTACACCTTC.